The entry below describes one TCR beta chain. The CDR3 spans 13 residues. With 3 bases removed from V and 5 bases from J, the gap between germline ends came to 11 bases. The germline CDR1 and CDR2 sequences are SNHLY and FYNNEI. This entry comes from a study of blood T cell repertoires in COVID-19. For the study at large: The samples span acute and convalescent COVID-19 from the United States, Italy and Spain. T cells, B-cell-depleted T cells, or PBMCs supplied cDNA or gDNA.

As originally analysed: Researchers report that nucleated cell counts were estimated from reference gene primer amplification. The table came from immunoSEQ multiplex PCR; TCRdb's copy has only in-frame clones and leaves some out. That table gives V, J and clone size, and the DNA gave D and trimming. The sample shows about 120,000 clones, roughly 83% of them seen only once. The sequencing input was peripheral blood. The sequence was obtained from a woman of 80 years or more with acute or convalescent COVID-19. The J gene is TRBJ2-7, the V gene TRBV2; D not resolved. This chain's CDR3 is CASSDLVANEQYF. CDR3 DNA: TGTGCCAGCAGTGACCTAGTTGCCAACGAGCAGTACTTC. Full variable domain (missing parts from reference TRBV2 and TRBJ2-7): EPEVTQTPSHQVTQMGQEVILRCVPISNHLYFYWYRQILGQKVEFLVSFYNNEISEKSEIFDDQFSVERPDGSNFTLKIRSTKLEDSAMYFCASSDLVANEQYFGPGTRLTVT.